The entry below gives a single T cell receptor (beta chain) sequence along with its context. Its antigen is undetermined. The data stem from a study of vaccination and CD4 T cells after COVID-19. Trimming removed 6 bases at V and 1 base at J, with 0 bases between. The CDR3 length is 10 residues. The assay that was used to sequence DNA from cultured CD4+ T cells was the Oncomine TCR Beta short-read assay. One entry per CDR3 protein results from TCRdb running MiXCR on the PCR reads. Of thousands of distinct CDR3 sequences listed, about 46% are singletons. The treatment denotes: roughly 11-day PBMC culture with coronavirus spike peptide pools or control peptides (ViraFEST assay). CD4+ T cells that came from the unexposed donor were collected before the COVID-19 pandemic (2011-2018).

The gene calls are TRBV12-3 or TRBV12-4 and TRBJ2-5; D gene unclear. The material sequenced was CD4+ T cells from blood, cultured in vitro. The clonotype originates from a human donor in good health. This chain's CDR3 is CASSQETQYF. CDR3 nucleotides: TGTGCCAGCAGCCAAGAGACCCAGTACTTC.